Listed here are 32 T cell receptor beta chains from one sample, sequenced in a study of T cells in localized non-small cell lung cancer. Sequencing used immunoSEQ multiplex PCR; TCRdb keeps in-frame clones, though not all of them. The sample shows roughly 24,000 clones, approximately 90% of them seen only once. The specimen was peripheral blood, collected before any cancer treatment. These receptors were taken from a female donor of 60 years or more with stage II squamous cell lung carcinoma.

This chain links TRBV27 with TRBJ1-2; no firm D call. The CDR3 contains 13 residues. From germline, CDR1 is MNHEY and CDR2 SMNVEV (reference sequence). The ends were cut back, 8 bases at V and 4 bases at J, with 14 bases in the middle. CDR3 amino acids: CASSSVGRYGYTF. CDR3 DNA: TGTGCCAGCTCCTCGGTAGGACGCTATGGCTACACCTTC.

As DNA, the CDR3 is TGTGCCAGCTCACCGACGCGCGACAGGGTCACTGAAGCTTTCTTT. Protein: CASSPTRDRVTEAFF. This chain uses TRBV18 with TRBJ1-1; 7 nucleotides align to TRBD1. CDR1 is KGHSH and CDR2 is LQKENI in the germline V gene. J lost 4 bases, V lost 3 bases, and 8 bases had no gene match. This CDR3 comprises 15 residues.

V is TRBV18 and J is TRBJ2-3, with 11 positions matching TRBD2. Losses at the gene ends were 3 bases for V and 5 bases for J; bases not matched to a gene: 1. The CDR3 loop spans 14 amino acids. Germline loops: CDR1 KGHSH, CDR2 LQKENI. The CDR3: CASSPTSGGDTQYF. In nucleotides, the CDR3 is TGTGCCAGCTCACCCACTAGCGGGGGAGATACGCAGTATTTT. The full variable domain, in which reference TRBV18 and TRBJ2-3 provide the parts outside the CDR3, is NAGVMQNPRHLVRRRGQEARLRCSPMKGHSHVYWYRQLPEEGLKFMVYLQKENIIDESGMPKERFSAEFPKEGPSILRIQQVVRGDSAAYFCASSPTSGGDTQYFGPGTRLTVL.

Only one count was recorded for this clone. The chain is built from TRBV9 and TRBJ2-7; TRBD1 agrees at 10 bases. The germline gives CDR1 SGDLS, CDR2 YYNGEE. Trimming at V came to 3 bases and at J to 0 bases, leaving 9 bases not matched to a gene. The CDR3 totals 17 residues. For the CDR3, the DNA is TGTGCCAGCAGCGCAGGGACAGGGGACCCTACCTCCTACGAGCAGTACTTC. It translates to CASSAGTGDPTSYEQYF.

This clone came up a few times. The chain couples TRBV2 to TRBJ1-2; D is possibly TRBD1 (5 bases). Germline CDR1 and CDR2: SNHLY and FYNNEI. With 5 bases removed from V and 5 bases from J, the gap between germline ends came to 9 bases. The CDR3 loop spans 12 amino acids. CDR3: CASSPDSYGYTF. The CDR3 nucleotides read TGTGCCAGCAGTCCAGACAGTTATGGCTACACCTTC.

This chain uses TRBV7-2 with TRBJ1-2; 9 bases align to TRBD1. Germline V gene lookup returns CDR1 SGHTA and CDR2 FQGNSA. The CDR3 covers 13 residues. V shed 6 bases and J 4 bases; nucleotides not matched to a gene: 3. CDR3 DNA: TGTGCCAGCAGGCAGACAGGGGGCTATGGCTACACCTTC. Its protein is CASRQTGGYGYTF.

The genes are TRBV11-2 and TRBJ2-1; D remains unclear. Trimming pared 5 bases from V and 5 bases from J, leaving 7 bases between. Germline V lookup: CDR1 SGHAT, CDR2 FQNNGV. The CDR3 has 12 residues. The CDR3 region has the DNA TGTGCCAGCAGCCCGTATGACAATGAGCAGTTCTTC. Translating gives CASSPYDNEQFF.

CDR3: CASSDLGAEQYF. The CDR3 nucleotides read TGTGCCAGCAGTGATCTGGGCGCTGAGCAGTACTTC. This chain links TRBV2 with TRBJ2-7; D is undetermined. This CDR3 comprises 12 residues. Germline V gene lookup returns CDR1 SNHLY and CDR2 FYNNEI. V lost 3 bases and J lost 7, with 10 bases in between.

This rearrangement joins TRBV12-5 to TRBJ1-3, with a tentative D call TRBD1 (5 bases). V lost 2 bases and J 5 bases, leaving 10 bases between the germline ends. CDR1 is LGHNT, CDR2 FRNRAP, per germline. The CDR3 length is 14 residues. For the CDR3, the DNA is TGTGCTAGTGGTTTGACCGGGGGACGAAACACCATATATTTT. This sequence encodes CASGLTGGRNTIYF. Variable domain in full (rest from reference TRBV12-5 and TRBJ1-3): DARVTQTPRHKVTEMGQEVTMRCQPILGHNTVFWYRQTMMQGLELLAYFRNRAPLDDSGMPKDRFSAEMPDATLATLKIQPSEPRDSAVYFCASGLTGGRNTIYFGEGSWLTVV.

The V call is TRBV6-1, the J call TRBJ2-5; no definite D call. Trimming shortened V by 4 bases and J by 5 bases, and 14 bases separated the two germline ends. CDR1 is MNHNS and CDR2 is SASEGT in the germline V gene. The CDR3 length is 14 residues. CDR3 DNA: TGTGCCAGCAGTGTTGGGTACGTCCGGGAGACCCAGTACTTC. Translated, it gives CASSVGYVRETQYF.

This chain joins TRBV6-6 and TRBJ1-1; D ambiguous. The CDR3 is 12 residues long. Trimming removed 10 bases from V and 1 base from J, with 10 bases in between. Germline V gene sequence: CDR1 MNHNY, CDR2 SVGAGI (reference sequence). This CDR3 reads CATSGANTEAFF. The CDR3 DNA sequence: TGTGCCACTTCTGGTGCGAACACTGAAGCTTTCTTT.

This CDR3 reads CASSFLSHLTDTQYF. In nucleotides, the CDR3 is TGTGCCAGCAGTTTCCTATCACATCTCACAGATACGCAGTATTTT. This chain connects TRBV28 to TRBJ2-3, with D hard to call. CDR3 length: 15 amino acids. Deletions cut 3 bases from V and 2 bases from J, with 12 bases between. CDR1 and CDR2 from the germline V gene are MDHEN and SYDVKM.

The chain couples TRBV6-6 to TRBJ2-5; 11 nucleotides agree with TRBD1. The germline V gene has CDR1 MNHNY and CDR2 SVGAGI (reference sequence). Trimming removed 2 bases from V and 7 bases from J; junction bases left unmatched: 6. The CDR3 is 15 residues long. CDR3 sequence reads: CASSYPGQGVGTQYF. The CDR3 nucleotides read TGTGCCAGCAGTTACCCGGGACAGGGGGTCGGGACCCAGTACTTC.

This sequence joins TRBV2 and TRBJ2-1; 14 bases map to TRBD2. The germline V gene encodes CDR1 SNHLY and CDR2 FYNNEI. This CDR3 spans 16 amino acids. Trimming removed 7 bases from V and 5 bases from J; junction bases left unmatched: 7. The CDR3 DNA follows: TGTGCCAGCATGCCGGGACTAGCGGGAGCTCACAATGAGCAGTTCTTC. Amino acid sequence: CASMPGLAGAHNEQFF.

The V call is TRBV5-1, the J call TRBJ1-1, with TRBD1 as a possible D gene (6 bases). The germline V gene encodes CDR1 SGHRS and CDR2 YFSETQ. The CDR3 runs to 15 residues. V lost 3 bases to trimming and J lost 1 base, with 13 bases between them. CDR3 DNA sequence: TGCGCCAGCAGCTCCGGTGTCAGGGGGAACACTGAAGCTTTCTTT. Its translation is CASSSGVRGNTEAFF.

The V gene is TRBV2, the J gene TRBJ1-1; maybe TRBD1 (5 bases). This CDR3 has 15 residues. The ends were cut back, 4 bases at V and 1 base at J, with 13 bases in the middle. Germline V lookup: CDR1 SNHLY, CDR2 FYNNEI. The CDR3, as DNA: TGTGCCAGCAGTGTCTCCGGGGCTTGGAACACTGAAGCTTTCTTT. It encodes CASSVSGAWNTEAFF. Looking up the rest from reference TRBV2 and TRBJ1-1 gives the full variable domain: EPEVTQTPSHQVTQMGQEVILRCVPISNHLYFYWYRQILGQKVEFLVSFYNNEISEKSEIFDDQFSVERPDGSNFTLKIRSTKLEDSAMYFCASSVSGAWNTEAFFGQGTRLTVV.

J is TRBJ1-2 and V is TRBV28; 7 bases line up with TRBD1. The CDR3 is made up of 15 amino acids. Germline CDR1 MDHEN, CDR2 SYDVKM. Trimming cost V 6 bases and J 5 bases; bases outside gene matches: 12. CDR3 sequence reads: CASSLLLGTAYGYTF. The CDR3 coding sequence is TGTGCCAGCAGCCTATTGCTTGGGACAGCTTATGGCTACACCTTC.

V is TRBV19 and J is TRBJ1-2; weak D call: TRBD1 (5 bases). Germline loops: CDR1 LNHDA, CDR2 SQIVND (reference sequence). Trimming cost V 5 bases and J 5 bases, with 9 bases left between them. The CDR3 runs to 12 residues. The CDR3 reads CASSFEGYGYTF. As DNA, the CDR3 is TGTGCCAGTAGTTTCGAGGGGTATGGCTACACCTTC. The full variable domain, rest sourced from reference TRBV19 and TRBJ1-2, is DGGITQSPKYLFRKEGQNVTLSCEQNLNHDAMYWYRQDPGQGLRLIYYSQIVNDFQKGDIAEGYSVSREKKESFPLTVTSAQKNPTAFYLCASSFEGYGYTFGSGTRLTVV.

The CDR3 is CASSLVPLSTDTQYF. CDR3 nucleotides: TGCGCCAGCAGCTTGGTCCCCCTTAGCACAGATACGCAGTATTTT. The chain couples TRBV5-1 to TRBJ2-3; D remains ambiguous. Germline V gene sequence: CDR1 SGHRS, CDR2 YFSETQ. The V end lost 0 bases, the J end lost 0 bases, and 8 bases lay between the germline ends. The CDR3 totals 15 residues.

The V call is TRBV4-1, the J call TRBJ1-3; D is perhaps TRBD1 (5 bases). Trimming shortened V by 2 bases and J by 8 bases, and 19 bases separated the two germline ends. Germline V gene lookup returns CDR1 MGHRA and CDR2 YSYEKL. CDR3 size: 16 residues. The CDR3 region has the DNA TGCGCCAGCAGCCAACGGGACCGCGCGGATTTAGACACCATATATTTT. Protein product: CASSQRDRADLDTIYF.

This clone occurred once. The V call is TRBV7-8, the J call TRBJ2-4; 7 bases match TRBD1. With 6 bases clipped from V and 0 bases from J, the junction kept 11 bases outside the gene matches. The CDR3 consists of 17 residues. Germline values: CDR1 SGHVS, CDR2 FQNEAQ. The CDR3 DNA follows: TGTGCCAGCAGTACAGGGGAAGCGCAGCTAGCCAAAAACATTCAGTACTTC. Residues: CASSTGEAQLAKNIQYF.

This chain connects TRBV7-2 to TRBJ2-1; no clear D. Germline-derived CDR1 and CDR2 are SGHTA and FQGNSA. This CDR3 has 15 residues. V gave up 5 bases and J gave up 2 bases, with 13 bases separating them. CDR3 loop: CASSPQGGPYNEQFF. CDR3 nucleotide sequence: TGTGCCAGCAGCCCCCAAGGCGGCCCCTACAATGAGCAGTTCTTC.

This chain joins TRBV19 and TRBJ1-2; D gene unclear. Germline V lookup: CDR1 LNHDA, CDR2 SQIVND (reference sequence). V gave up 4 bases and J gave up 4 bases, with 4 bases separating them. The CDR3 spans 11 residues. The CDR3 coding sequence is TGTGCCAGTAGTAAGAGCTATGGCTACACCTTC. It encodes CASSKSYGYTF.

This clone was seen a handful of times. CDR3 DNA sequence: TGTGCCAGCTCACCAGGGGTTTTGGTATCTGGAAACACCATATATTTT. Its protein product is CASSPGVLVSGNTIYF. This chain connects TRBV18 to TRBJ1-3; D gene unclear. Trimming stripped 2 bases from V and 1 base from J, with 12 bases between. This CDR3 contains 16 residues. Per germline, CDR1 KGHSH and CDR2 LQKENI. The whole variable domain, filled in from reference TRBV18 and TRBJ1-3, reads NAGVMQNPRHLVRRRGQEARLRCSPMKGHSHVYWYRQLPEEGLKFMVYLQKENIIDESGMPKERFSAEFPKEGPSILRIQQVVRGDSAAYFCASSPGVLVSGNTIYFGEGSWLTVV.

The rearrangement joins TRBV18 to TRBJ2-1; 9 bases match TRBD2. Looked up from germline, CDR1 is KGHSH and CDR2 is LQKENI. This CDR3 has 15 residues. With 6 bases clipped from V and 7 bases from J, the junction kept 10 bases outside the gene matches. CDR3 in amino acids: CASSRELAGLNEQFF. In nucleotides, the CDR3 is TGTGCCAGCTCGCGGGAGCTAGCGGGGCTAAATGAGCAGTTCTTC.

The chain uses TRBV19 and TRBJ1-4; D perhaps matches TRBD1 (5 bases). Trimming removed 3 bases from V and 8 bases from J, with 13 bases in between. The CDR3 has 14 amino acids. Germline-derived CDR1 and CDR2 are LNHDA and SQIVND (reference sequence). CDR3 loop: CASSITGASEKLFF. DNA of the CDR3: TGTGCCAGTAGTATTACTGGGGCATCCGAAAAACTGTTTTTT.

As for this clone: The CDR3 ends on some other residue instead of the conserved phenylalanine or tryptophan, so this is likely a read error. It is unclear where the CDR3 begins or ends on the DNA, so no DNA is shown, and the CDR3 is as TCRdb lists it. The rearrangement joins TRBV6-1 to TRBJ1-1. The length of the CDR3 is 8 amino acids, counting both ends. Germline-derived CDR1 and CDR2 are MNHNS and SASEGT. CDR3: CASTLPRK.

The chain combines TRBV7-2 with TRBJ2-7; D is unresolved. V was shortened by 1 base and J by 0 bases, with 7 bases between the two germline ends. This CDR3 spans 14 amino acids. CDR1 SGHTA and CDR2 FQGNSA come from the germline V gene. CDR3 sequence: CASSLDLSSYEQYF. As DNA, the CDR3 is TGTGCCAGCAGCTTAGACCTGAGCTCCTACGAGCAGTACTTC. Using reference TRBV7-2 and TRBJ2-7 for the parts outside the CDR3, the full variable domain is GAGVSQSPSNKVTEKGKDVELRCDPISGHTALYWYRQSLGQGLEFLIYFQGNSAPDKSGLPSDRFSAERTGGSVSTLTIQRTQQEDSAVYLCASSLDLSSYEQYFGPGTRLTVT.

V is TRBV9 and J is TRBJ2-5; 10 bases agree with TRBD2. CDR3 size: 16 residues. Looked up from germline, CDR1 is SGDLS and CDR2 is YYNGEE. The ends lost 0 bases at V and 4 bases at J; junction bases unmatched: 6. CDR3 sequence: CASSVGAGGSSETQYF. The CDR3, as DNA: TGTGCCAGCAGCGTAGGAGCGGGAGGGAGTTCAGAGACCCAGTACTTC. The full variable domain, completed using reference TRBV9 and TRBJ2-5, is DSGVTQTPKHLITATGQRVTLRCSPRSGDLSVYWYQQSLDQGLQFLIQYYNGEERAKGNILERFSAQQFPDLHSELNLSSLELGDSALYFCASSVGAGGSSETQYFGPGTRLLVL.

In this sample, this clone turned up once. The chain combines TRBV30 with TRBJ1-2, with D perhaps matching TRBD1 (5 bases). The CDR3 length is 13 residues. The V end lost 3 bases, the J end lost 4 bases, and 12 bases lay between the germline ends. Per germline, CDR1 GTSNPN and CDR2 SVGIG (reference sequence). CDR3 protein: CAWSLGGFYGYTF. Here the CDR3 DNA reads TGTGCCTGGAGCCTCGGGGGGTTCTATGGCTACACCTTC.

The chain combines TRBV7-8 with TRBJ1-3; D remains unclear. Trimming pared 0 bases from V and 4 bases from J, leaving 1 base between. Germline loops: CDR1 SGHVS, CDR2 FQNEAQ. The CDR3 sequence is 12 residues long. The chain's CDR3 is CASSLAGNTIYF. CDR3 bases: TGTGCCAGCAGCTTAGCCGGAAACACCATATATTTT.

This clone was counted a single time. V is TRBV4-1 and J is TRBJ1-4; TRBD1 matches 9 bases. After removal of 1 base from V and 7 bases from J, the junction contained 7 bases not matched to a gene. This CDR3 is built from 16 residues. Germline V gives CDR1 MGHRA, CDR2 YSYEKL. The CDR3: CASSQGGTGISEKLFF. In nucleotides, the CDR3 is TGCGCCAGCAGCCAAGGAGGGACAGGGATTTCTGAAAAACTGTTTTTT.